A single sample gave rise to the 20 T cell receptor beta chains below, sequenced in a study of blood T cell repertoires in COVID-19. Some clones are missing from TCRdb's copy, which holds only in-frame ones; the method was immunoSEQ multiplex PCR. The sample carries roughly 150,000 clones, around 81% recorded once. Sequenced sample: peripheral blood. These receptors were taken from a woman of 80 years or more with COVID-19, enrolled during active disease.

The V gene is TRBV5-1, the J gene TRBJ2-7; 12 bases align to TRBD2. The V segment lost 5 bases and the J segment 3 bases; nucleotides outside the gene matches: 6. This CDR3 comprises 15 residues. CDR1 and CDR2 (germline): SGHRS, YFSETQ. CDR3 sequence: CASRLAGGSGYEQYF. In DNA, the CDR3 is TGCGCCAGCAGGCTAGCGGGAGGGAGCGGCTACGAGCAGTACTTC.

The rearrangement joins TRBV2 to TRBJ2-5; tentatively, D is TRBD2 (6 bases). Germline-derived CDR1 and CDR2 are SNHLY and FYNNEI. The ends were cut back, 7 bases at V and 3 bases at J, with 6 bases in the middle. The CDR3 runs to 11 residues. CDR3 loop: CASKREETQYF. The CDR3 DNA is TGTGCCAGCAAGCGGGAAGAGACCCAGTACTTC.

This clone was seen a few times. The chain uses TRBV21-1 and TRBJ1-2; TRBD1, the table's D call, was not compared with the DNA. TRBV21-1 is flagged as a pseudogene. CDR3 length: 12 amino acids. The CDR3 region is CASSKPGHYYTF. The CDR3 bases are TGTGCCAGCAGCAAGCCAGGACATTACTACACCTTC.

The chain has TRBV27 and TRBJ1-2; no clear D. Germline V gene data show CDR1 as MNHEY and CDR2 as SMNVEV (reference sequence). The CDR3 contains 13 residues. The V gene lost 0 bases and the J gene lost 8 bases, with 10 bases spanning the gap. The CDR3 here is CASSLSFGRGYTF. CDR3 sequence (DNA): TGTGCCAGCAGTTTATCGTTTGGTAGAGGCTACACCTTC.

CDR3 nucleotide sequence: TGTGCCAGCAGTTTATCTTTTTCTTCCTACGAGCAGTACTTC. It specifies CASSLSFSSYEQYF. The chain links TRBV28 to TRBJ2-7; D call uncertain. This CDR3 spans 14 amino acids. V shed 1 base and J shed 1 base, with 8 bases lying between them. Germline CDR1 reads MDHEN; CDR2 reads SYDVKM.

The chain couples TRBV19 to TRBJ2-5, with a weak D call TRBD1 (5 bases). The V gene's germline CDR1 is LNHDA and CDR2 SQIVND (reference sequence). The CDR3 loop spans 14 amino acids. V gave up 9 bases and J gave up 4 bases, with 18 bases separating them. DNA for the CDR3: TGTGCCAGCTCCGGACACTCGCCGGCAGAGACCCAGTACTTC. It is translated as CASSGHSPAETQYF. Using reference TRBV19 and TRBJ2-5 for the parts outside the CDR3, the full variable domain is DGGITQSPKYLFRKEGQNVTLSCEQNLNHDAMYWYRQDPGQGLRLIYYSQIVNDFQKGDIAEGYSVSREKKESFPLTVTSAQKNPTAFYLCASSGHSPAETQYFGPGTRLLVL.

The chain recombines TRBV9 with TRBJ2-3; a weak D match, TRBD1 (5 bases). V was pared by 1 base and J by 0 bases, with 9 bases between. The CDR3 runs 15 residues. Germline values: CDR1 SGDLS, CDR2 YYNGEE. CDR3 sequence (DNA): TGTGCCAGCAGCGTATCGTCAGGGAGCACAGATACGCAGTATTTT. Amino acids: CASSVSSGSTDTQYF.

V is TRBV10-3 and J is TRBJ1-1; no definite D call. Germline V gives CDR1 ENHRY, CDR2 SYGVKD. Trimming took off 4 bases at V and 1 base at J, with 4 bases between the two ends. The CDR3 is 12 residues long. The CDR3 DNA sequence: TGTGCCATCAGTGCTCGGAACACTGAAGCTTTCTTT. Translated, it gives CAISARNTEAFF.

This clone appeared a few times. The V gene is TRBV28, the J gene TRBJ1-5; TRBD1 is a possible D gene (6 bases). With 3 bases removed from V and 5 bases from J, the gap between germline ends came to 17 bases. CDR1 and CDR2 from the germline V gene are MDHEN and SYDVKM. The CDR3 totals 16 residues. CDR3 sequence reads: CASSFGGGRFDQPQHF. The DNA of the CDR3 is TGTGCCAGCAGTTTTGGGGGGGGGCGCTTCGATCAGCCCCAGCATTTT.

This clone showed up just once. The rearrangement links TRBV27 to TRBJ2-7, with D maybe TRBD2 (6 bases). V gave up 5 bases and J gave up 3 bases, with 14 bases separating them. Germline loops: CDR1 MNHEY, CDR2 SMNVEV (reference sequence). The CDR3 extends over 14 amino acids. The CDR3 DNA follows: TGTGCCAGCAGTCCACTGCCTAGCGACTACGAGCAGTACTTC. It translates to CASSPLPSDYEQYF.

The chain recombines TRBV5-4 with TRBJ2-1, with 15 bases identical to TRBD2. Per the germline V gene, CDR1 is SGHNT and CDR2 is YYREEE (reference sequence). This CDR3 is built from 16 residues. V was pared by 6 bases and J by 8 bases, with 9 bases of the junction left unmatched. CDR3 sequence (DNA): TGTGCCAGCACCTCCCCCGGACTAGCGGGGGGGGATGAGCAGTTCTTC. It translates to CASTSPGLAGGDEQFF.

CDR3 coding DNA: TGTGCCAGCAGAGCATTGTCCGCTTCCTACGAGCAGTACTTC. Protein: CASRALSASYEQYF. The chain recombines TRBV6-5 with TRBJ2-7, with D hard to call. From germline, CDR1 is MNHEY and CDR2 SVGAGI. V was clipped by 6 bases and J by 1 base, with 13 bases between them. The CDR3 is 14 amino acids.

A few counts support this clone. The V gene is TRBV3-1 (or the pseudogene TRBV3-2), the J gene TRBJ2-7, with D maybe TRBD1 (6 bases). In germline, CDR1 is LGHDT, CDR2 YNNKEL (reference sequence). V lost 4 bases and J 7 bases, leaving 17 bases between the germline ends. The length of the CDR3 is 14 residues. The chain's CDR3 is CASSRAQGVGEQYF. The CDR3 DNA reads as TGTGCCAGCAGCCGAGCACAGGGAGTGGGAGAGCAGTACTTC.

V is TRBV19 and J is TRBJ1-6; D not certain. In germline, CDR1 is LNHDA, CDR2 SQIVND (reference sequence). V was cut by 8 bases and J by 10 bases, with 15 bases left in between. This CDR3 is built from 13 residues. DNA for the CDR3: TGTGCCAGTGGCCCCGGTTTGAGGTCACCCCTCCACTTT. Its protein is CASGPGLRSPLHF.

The chain recombines TRBV7-2 with TRBJ1-1; D possibly corresponds to TRBD1 (5 bases). CDR3 size: 14 residues. The ends were cut back, 2 bases at V and 3 bases at J, with 10 bases in the middle. Germline V lookup: CDR1 SGHTA, CDR2 FQGNSA. The chain's CDR3 is CASSLLSGYTEAFF. As DNA, the CDR3 is TGTGCCAGCAGCTTACTGTCAGGGTACACTGAAGCTTTCTTT.

This clone appeared a single time. J is TRBJ2-3 and V is TRBV3-1 (or the pseudogene TRBV3-2); D is perhaps TRBD2 (6 bases). The V end was cut by 4 bases, the J end by 2 bases, with 13 bases between. This CDR3 spans 15 amino acids. Germline V gene sequence: CDR1 LGHDT, CDR2 YNNKEL (reference sequence). The CDR3 protein is CASSRPAGFTDTQYF. In nucleotides, the CDR3 is TGTGCCAGCAGCCGGCCCGCGGGGTTCACAGATACGCAGTATTTT.

The count of this clone is one. This chain uses TRBV2 with TRBJ2-2; the match to TRBD2 covers 14 bases. Germline-derived CDR1 and CDR2 are SNHLY and FYNNEI. With V trimmed by 6 bases and J by 5 bases, 8 bases remained unmatched. There are 17 residues in the CDR3. DNA for the CDR3: TGTGCCAGCAGGTCGACTAGCGGGGGGGCCGTAACCGGGGAGCTGTTTTTT. It specifies CASRSTSGGAVTGELFF.

In DNA form, the CDR3 reads TGTGCCAGCAGCTGGGGGACTTCGAACACTGAAGCTTTCTTT. This codes for CASSWGTSNTEAFF. This chain uses TRBV7-8 with TRBJ1-1, with D possibly being TRBD1 (5 bases). V gave up 4 bases and J gave up 1 base, with 10 bases separating them. The CDR3 covers 14 residues. Germline CDR1 reads SGHVS; CDR2 reads FQNEAQ.

This rearrangement joins TRBV6-1 to TRBJ2-5; tentative D call: TRBD1 (6 bases). In germline, CDR1 is MNHNS, CDR2 SASEGT. V was trimmed by 4 bases and J by 2 bases, leaving 20 bases between them. This CDR3 contains 17 residues. The CDR3: CASSGQSYGQLQETQYF. The CDR3 DNA is TGTGCCAGCAGTGGGCAGTCGTACGGACAGCTTCAAGAGACCCAGTACTTC.

The V and J genes are TRBV5-4 and TRBJ2-7; 10 nucleotides agree with TRBD1. V lost 4 bases and J lost 0; bases outside the gene matches: 7. The germline V gene has CDR1 SGHNT and CDR2 YYREEE (reference sequence). This CDR3 spans 16 amino acids. The DNA of the CDR3 is TGTGCCAGCAGCCCCGCGACAGGGGGCATCTCCTACGAGCAGTACTTC. Translated, it gives CASSPATGGISYEQYF.